The 23 T cell receptor beta chains below were found in one sample sequenced in a study of OX40 agonist ivuxolimab in advanced cancers. Generated by immunoSEQ multiplex PCR, the TCRdb table keeps only in-frame clones and is missing some. The data show about 50,000 clones, with approximately 80% seen just once and 3.9% held by the top ten. The sample here was CD4+ or CD8+ T cells sorted from blood, taken in a trial of the OX40 agonist ivuxolimab. The receptors derive from an adult with an advanced solid tumor such as melanoma, head and neck, liver or kidney cancer.

The rearrangement links TRBV27 to TRBJ2-3, with 8 bases aligning to TRBD2. The CDR3 totals 15 residues. The germline V gene encodes CDR1 MNHEY and CDR2 SMNVEV (reference sequence). The V and J ends lost 4 bases and 6 bases, in that order; junction bases with no gene match: 9. The CDR3 loop is CASSSRTSQRDTQYF. Here the CDR3 DNA reads TGTGCCAGCAGTTCTCGGACTAGCCAAAGGGATACGCAGTATTTT.

This chain connects TRBV7-7 to TRBJ2-5; tentative D call: TRBD2 (6 bases). The germline V gene encodes CDR1 SSHAT and CDR2 FNYEAQ (reference sequence). V was cut by 5 bases and J by 4 bases, with 14 bases left in between. The CDR3 extends over 14 amino acids. The chain's CDR3 is CASSPPRGGETQYF. The CDR3 DNA is TGTGCCAGCAGCCCACCCCGGGGAGGAGAGACCCAGTACTTC.

This clone was picked up one time. The sample has other DNA sequences that encode this CDR3 too. This chain joins TRBV11-2 and TRBJ1-4; TRBD1 agrees at 9 bases. With 6 bases clipped from V and 5 bases from J, the junction kept 4 bases outside the gene matches. The CDR3 is made up of 14 amino acids. Germline loops: CDR1 SGHAT, CDR2 FQNNGV. CDR3 sequence (DNA): TGTGCCAGCAGTCTAGGACAGGGGAATGAAAAACTGTTTTTT. This codes for CASSLGQGNEKLFF. Looking up the rest from reference TRBV11-2 and TRBJ1-4 gives the full variable domain: EAGVAQSPRYKIIEKRQSVAFWCNPISGHATLYWYQQILGQGPKLLIQFQNNGVVDDSQLPKDRFSAERLKGVDSTLKIQPAKLEDSAVYLCASSLGQGNEKLFFGSGTQLSVL.

This clone was seen only once. The CDR3 region is CASSLEAVANGYTF. The DNA of the CDR3 is TGTGCCAGCAGCTTAGAGGCTGTTGCAAACGGCTACACCTTC. This chain uses TRBV7-9 with TRBJ1-2; no clear D gene. This CDR3 is built from 14 residues. V was clipped by 1 base and J by 8 bases, with 14 bases between them. The germline V gene encodes CDR1 SEHNR and CDR2 FQNEAQ (reference sequence).

The genes are TRBV7-2 and TRBJ1-2, with TRBD1 identical over 10 bases. The CDR3 is 14 residues long. The J segment lost 9 bases and the V segment lost 0 bases, leaving 4 bases of the junction unmatched. CDR1 SGHTA and CDR2 FQGNSA come from the germline V gene. CDR3 in DNA: TGTGCCAGCAGCTTAGCGACAGGGGGCGAAAGCTACACCTTC. Amino acid sequence: CASSLATGGESYTF.

This chain joins TRBV6-1 and TRBJ1-2; D is uncertain. Trimming stripped 1 base from V and 5 bases from J, with 11 bases between. The CDR3 loop spans 14 amino acids. The germline V gene has CDR1 MNHNS and CDR2 SASEGT. CDR3 sequence reads: CASSEGLEWYGYTF. The DNA of the CDR3 is TGTGCCAGCAGTGAAGGGCTAGAATGGTATGGCTACACCTTC.

The J gene is TRBJ1-3, the V gene TRBV10-3; 10 nucleotides align to TRBD1. The germline V gene encodes CDR1 ENHRY and CDR2 SYGVKD. The trim removed 6 bases at V and 7 bases at J, leaving 6 bases unmatched. The CDR3 extends over 14 amino acids. In DNA form, the CDR3 reads TGTGCCATCAGCGCTCTGGGACAGGGGAACACCATATATTTT. Protein sequence: CAISALGQGNTIYF.

V gene TRBV7-2 combines with J gene TRBJ2-7; possibly TRBD2 for D (5 bases). This CDR3 contains 14 residues. The V and J ends lost 1 base and 0 bases respectively, with 7 bases between them. The germline CDR1 and CDR2 sequences are SGHTA and FQGNSA. The CDR3 is CASSLERVSYEQYF. DNA for the CDR3: TGTGCCAGCAGCTTAGAGAGGGTCTCCTACGAGCAGTACTTC.

The V and J genes are TRBV4-3 and TRBJ1-1; a possible D gene is TRBD1 (6 bases). Germline V gene lookup returns CDR1 LGHNA and CDR2 YSLEER. The CDR3 has 15 amino acids. V shed 4 bases and J shed 2 bases, with 14 bases lying between them. The CDR3 spells CASSPPGVPNTEAFF. DNA of the CDR3: TGCGCCAGCAGCCCCCCAGGGGTTCCAAACACTGAAGCTTTCTTT.

The chain recombines TRBV27 with TRBJ1-2; a weak D match, TRBD1 (6 bases). V gave up 3 bases and J gave up 6 bases, with 11 bases separating them. This CDR3 has 13 amino acids. Per germline, CDR1 MNHEY and CDR2 SMNVEV (reference sequence). CDR3: CASSFRPGDGYTF. The CDR3 DNA sequence: TGTGCCAGCAGTTTTAGGCCAGGGGATGGCTACACCTTC.

The chain has TRBV2 and TRBJ2-7; D possibly uses TRBD1 or TRBD2 (5 bases each). Germline V gene sequence: CDR1 SNHLY, CDR2 FYNNEI. Trimming took off 7 bases at V and 2 bases at J, with 15 bases between the two ends. This CDR3 region has 14 residues. CDR3 nucleotide sequence: TGTGCCAGCAAGCAACCAGGGAGAACCTACGAGCAGTACTTC. Translating it yields CASKQPGRTYEQYF.

V is TRBV15 and J is TRBJ1-3; possibly TRBD1 for D (6 bases). V lost 0 bases and J 1 base, leaving 10 bases between the germline ends. The germline gives CDR1 LNHNV, CDR2 YYDKDF (reference sequence). This CDR3 spans 16 amino acids. CDR3 in amino acids: CATSRDGTLSGNTIYF. The CDR3 DNA is TGTGCCACCAGCAGAGACGGGACACTTTCTGGAAACACCATATATTTT.

The chain recombines TRBV15 with TRBJ1-5, with a possible D match to TRBD1 (5 bases). CDR3 length: 15 amino acids. V lost 11 bases, J lost 0 bases, and 17 bases lay in between. Germline-derived CDR1 and CDR2 are LNHNV and YYDKDF (reference sequence). The CDR3 is CALGPDQGSNQPQHF. The CDR3 nucleotides are TGTGCCTTAGGACCCGACCAGGGTAGCAATCAGCCCCAGCATTTT.

The J gene is TRBJ2-2, the V gene TRBV5-6, with TRBD1 as a possible D gene (6 bases). The CDR3 is 15 residues long. Trimming left V 4 bases short and J 0 bases short, with 10 bases between. Germline values: CDR1 SGHDT, CDR2 YYEEEE. The CDR3 loop reads CASSRGQTNTGELFF. DNA for the CDR3: TGTGCCAGCAGCCGGGGACAAACGAACACCGGGGAGCTGTTTTTT. The whole variable domain, remainder taken from reference TRBV5-6 and TRBJ2-2, is DAGVTQSPTHLIKTRGQQVTLRCSPKSGHDTVSWYQQALGQGPQFIFQYYEEEERQRGNFPDRFSGHQFPNYSSELNVNALLLGDSALYLCASSRGQTNTGELFFGEGSRLTVL.

The rearrangement joins TRBV7-9 to TRBJ2-1, with D hard to call. Trimming cost V 5 bases and J 15 bases, with 17 bases left between them. Germline CDR1 SEHNR, CDR2 FQNEAQ (reference sequence). The CDR3 covers 12 residues. The CDR3 bases are TGTGCCAGCAGCACCGATCAACGCAGCGTGTTCTTC. Protein sequence: CASSTDQRSVFF.

This chain connects TRBV6-5 to TRBJ2-7, with 11 bases lining up with TRBD2. The CDR3 sequence is 15 residues long. The germline V gene encodes CDR1 MNHEY and CDR2 SVGAGI. Trimming cost V 6 bases and J 6 bases; bases outside gene matches: 10. In DNA form, the CDR3 reads TGTGCCAGCAGCTCCCTGACTAGCGGGGCATTCGAGCAGTACTTC. It specifies CASSSLTSGAFEQYF.

Only a few counts were recorded for this clone. The rearrangement joins TRBV5-1 to TRBJ2-1; D not resolved. Trimming removed 0 bases from V and 5 bases from J, with 6 bases in between. The CDR3 totals 13 residues. Germline CDR1 reads SGHRS; CDR2 reads YFSETQ. The CDR3 loop reads CASSLATDNEQFF. The CDR3 coding sequence is TGCGCCAGCAGCTTGGCGACGGACAATGAGCAGTTCTTC.

The V gene is TRBV28, the J gene TRBJ1-6; possibly TRBD1 for D (5 bases). The CDR3 runs to 14 residues. V lost 4 bases and J 7 bases, leaving 11 bases between the germline ends. The germline V gene has CDR1 MDHEN and CDR2 SYDVKM. The CDR3 spells CASSSAGWNSPLHF. CDR3 DNA: TGTGCCAGCAGTTCAGCAGGGTGGAATTCACCCCTCCACTTT.

A single count supports this clone. Other nucleotide sequences in the sample specify the same CDR3. V and J are TRBV5-1 and TRBJ2-7; D ambiguous. CDR1 is SGHRS and CDR2 is YFSETQ in the germline V gene. V shed 4 bases and J shed 0 bases, with 14 bases lying between them. The CDR3 covers 15 residues. CDR3 sequence reads: CASSLVETGSYEQYF. The DNA of the CDR3 is TGCGCCAGCAGCCTGGTCGAGACTGGCTCCTACGAGCAGTACTTC.

The chain uses TRBV15 and TRBJ1-4, with D hard to call. Germline V gives CDR1 LNHNV, CDR2 YYDKDF (reference sequence). V was clipped by 2 bases and J by 8 bases, with 24 bases between them. CDR3 length: 18 amino acids. The CDR3 region is CATSRPIRPGRRGEKLFF. In DNA form, the CDR3 reads TGTGCCACCAGCAGACCGATCCGACCGGGCAGAAGAGGGGAAAAACTGTTTTTT.

V is TRBV28 and J is TRBJ2-7; tentative D call: TRBD2 (5 bases). Germline loops: CDR1 MDHEN, CDR2 SYDVKM. Trimming pared 6 bases from V and 5 bases from J, leaving 20 bases between. The CDR3 spans 15 residues. The CDR3 DNA is TGTGCCAGCAGGAAGCGGCGTCTGGTTTCCAACGAGCAGTACTTC. Its protein product is CASRKRRLVSNEQYF.

The chain uses TRBV7-2 and TRBJ2-2; D might be TRBD2 (6 bases). The CDR3 length is 15 residues. V was clipped by 2 bases and J by 4 bases, with 11 bases between them. Germline V gene data show CDR1 as SGHTA and CDR2 as FQGNSA. The CDR3 loop is CASSLLMRGTGELFF. The DNA of the CDR3 is TGTGCCAGCAGCTTATTAATGCGGGGCACCGGGGAGCTGTTTTTT. Full variable domain (outside the CDR3, taken from reference TRBV7-2 and TRBJ2-2): GAGVSQSPSNKVTEKGKDVELRCDPISGHTALYWYRQSLGQGLEFLIYFQGNSAPDKSGLPSDRFSAERTGGSVSTLTIQRTQQEDSAVYLCASSLLMRGTGELFFGEGSRLTVL.

This chain uses TRBV7-6 with TRBJ1-6, with a tentative D call TRBD1 (5 bases). Germline CDR1 is SGHVS and CDR2 is FNYEAQ. The CDR3 extends over 16 amino acids. Trimming left V 1 base short and J 10 bases short, with 17 bases between. The CDR3 DNA follows: TGTGCCAGCAGCTTAGGGGTGCGGGGGAGCTTCTCACCCCTCCACTTT. Its protein product is CASSLGVRGSFSPLHF.